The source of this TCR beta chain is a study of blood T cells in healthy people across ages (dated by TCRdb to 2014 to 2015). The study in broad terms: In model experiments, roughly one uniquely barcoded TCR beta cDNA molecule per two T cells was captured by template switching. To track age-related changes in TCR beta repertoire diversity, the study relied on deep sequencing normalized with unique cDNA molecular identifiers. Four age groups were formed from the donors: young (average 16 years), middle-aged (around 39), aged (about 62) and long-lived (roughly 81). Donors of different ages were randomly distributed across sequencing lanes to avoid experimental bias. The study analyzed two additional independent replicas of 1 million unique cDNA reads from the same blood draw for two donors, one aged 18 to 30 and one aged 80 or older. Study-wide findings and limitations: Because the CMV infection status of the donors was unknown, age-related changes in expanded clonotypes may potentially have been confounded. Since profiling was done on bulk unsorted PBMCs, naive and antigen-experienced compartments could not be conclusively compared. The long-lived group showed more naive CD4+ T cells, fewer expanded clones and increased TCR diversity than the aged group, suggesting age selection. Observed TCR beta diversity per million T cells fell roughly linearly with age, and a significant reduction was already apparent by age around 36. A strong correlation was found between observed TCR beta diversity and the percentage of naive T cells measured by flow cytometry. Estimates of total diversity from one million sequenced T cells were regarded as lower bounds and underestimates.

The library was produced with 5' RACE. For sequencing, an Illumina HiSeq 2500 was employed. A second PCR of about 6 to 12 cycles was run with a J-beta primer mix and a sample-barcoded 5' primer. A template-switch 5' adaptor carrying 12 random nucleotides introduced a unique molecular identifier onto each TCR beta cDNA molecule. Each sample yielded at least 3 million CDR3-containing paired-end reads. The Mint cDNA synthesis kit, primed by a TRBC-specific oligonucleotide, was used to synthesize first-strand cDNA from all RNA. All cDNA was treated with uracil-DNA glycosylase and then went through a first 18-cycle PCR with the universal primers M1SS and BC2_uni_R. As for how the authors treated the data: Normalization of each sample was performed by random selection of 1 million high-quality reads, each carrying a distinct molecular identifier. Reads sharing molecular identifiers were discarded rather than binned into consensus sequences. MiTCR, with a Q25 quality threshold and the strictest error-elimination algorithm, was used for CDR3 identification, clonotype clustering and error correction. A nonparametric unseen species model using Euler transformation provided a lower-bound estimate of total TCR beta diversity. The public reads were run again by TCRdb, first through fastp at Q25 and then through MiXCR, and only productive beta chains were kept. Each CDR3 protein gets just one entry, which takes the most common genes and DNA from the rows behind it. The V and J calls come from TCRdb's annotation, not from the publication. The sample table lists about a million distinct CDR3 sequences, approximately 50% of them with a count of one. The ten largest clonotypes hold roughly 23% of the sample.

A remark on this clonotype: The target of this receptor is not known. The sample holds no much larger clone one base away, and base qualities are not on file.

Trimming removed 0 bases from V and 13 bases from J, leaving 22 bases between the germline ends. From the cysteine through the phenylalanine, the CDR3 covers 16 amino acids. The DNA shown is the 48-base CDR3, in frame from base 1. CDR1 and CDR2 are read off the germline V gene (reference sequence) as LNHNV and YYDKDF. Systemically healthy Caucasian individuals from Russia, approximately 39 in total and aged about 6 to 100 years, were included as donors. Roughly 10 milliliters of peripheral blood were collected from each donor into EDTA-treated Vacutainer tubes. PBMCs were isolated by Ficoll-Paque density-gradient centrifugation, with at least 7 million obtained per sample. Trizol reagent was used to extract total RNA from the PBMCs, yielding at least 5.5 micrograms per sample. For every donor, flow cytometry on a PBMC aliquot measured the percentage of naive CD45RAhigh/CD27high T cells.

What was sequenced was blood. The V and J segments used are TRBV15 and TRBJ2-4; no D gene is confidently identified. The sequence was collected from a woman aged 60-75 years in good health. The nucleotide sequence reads TGTGCCACCAGCAGAGAGGCTGGGTGGGTAGAATACGGGCAGTACTTC. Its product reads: CATSREAGWVEYGQYF.